The clone carrying this T cell receptor beta chain was found a few times. TCRdb itself ran the 5' RACE reads through MiXCR, one entry per CDR3 protein. The sample has fewer than 60,000 distinct CDR3 sequences, 27% seen once; the top ten hold around 45%. This sample was taken from a study of T-cell memory formation after mild COVID-19. V gave up 7 bases and J gave up 4 bases, with 14 bases separating them. CDR1 is SQVTM and CDR2 is ANQGSEA in the germline V gene. The CDR3 is 13 residues long. The chain has TRBV29-1 and TRBJ2-1, with a tentative D call TRBD2 (5 bases). This sequence originates from a man aged 18 to 30 who had mild COVID-19 (a few samples of this study predate the infection). Cell type and time point are not known. The sequenced sample was PBMCs or a T cell subset sorted from them (not recorded which). In nucleotides, the CDR3 is TGCAGCGGGAGGCCCCAGGCGTACAATGAGCAGTTCTTC. It translates to CSGRPQAYNEQFF.